This T cell receptor beta chain was documented in a study of T cell responses to AZD1222 COVID-19 vaccine. Across the whole study: Second-dose intervals of approximately 4 or approximately 12 weeks were pooled.

The repertoire was sequenced with immunoSEQ multiplex PCR; TCRdb's copy has only in-frame clones and lacks some. The table lists approximately 180,000 clones, about 92% of them singletons, with about 3% in the top ten. Whole-study findings and limits: Donors in the cohort were predominantly white British and more often female, and clonal diversity was possibly underestimated. Among spike-specific TCRs, nearly half reportedly target unmutated variant regions. At baseline, just six or seven AZD1222 recipients tested seropositive.

Germline CDR1 reads SGHVS; CDR2 reads FNYEAQ. The CDR3 loop spans 13 amino acids. V lost 5 bases and J 1 base, leaving 8 bases between the germline ends. Of note for this clone: Its antigen is unidentified. This sample includes further DNA sequences coding for the same CDR3.

This receptor was identified in an adult in good health. This chain links TRBV7-6 with TRBJ1-1; D perhaps matches TRBD1 (5 bases). The sample here was peripheral blood, taken on day 0 of AZD1222 vaccination. The CDR3 region is CASSEGRNTEAFF. CDR3 nucleotides: TGTGCCAGCAGCGAGGGGAGGAACACTGAAGCTTTCTTT.